This T cell receptor (beta chain) appears in the sequencing data of a study of shared clonotypes between healthy human individuals (TCRdb year 2020). Turning to the overall study: The cohort included three men and two women between 18 and 49 years of age. Blood TCR repertoires of a handful of healthy adults were deeply sequenced to estimate repertoire size and the extent of clonotype sharing between individuals. Each donor's leukapheresis produced roughly between about 0.85 and 10 billion PBMCs. For each donor, CD4 naive and CD4 memory were each given three plates, CD8 naive was given two plates, and CD8 memory was given one plate. Libraries were prepared and TCR repertoires were sequenced by different laboratories using diverse techniques, in order to increase sequencing depth and limit assay-specific biases.

Healthy HIV-negative adults with no recently reported acute infections or vaccinations were included as donors. Every donor was a Caucasian adult residing in Nashville, Tennessee, USA. CD4+ T cells were enriched through magnetic negative selection, after which naive cells were positively selected on CD45RA and the remaining negative fraction served as the memory subset. Blood was collected by leukapheresis, and PBMCs were isolated by Ficoll-Histopaque density gradient centrifugation and then cryopreserved in liquid nitrogen vapor phase. Purity and quantity of every magnetically sorted T cell population were checked by analytical flow cytometry. From each sorted fraction, genomic DNA was isolated and quantified by UV absorbance on a Nanodrop 2000c. Between the V and J ends, shortened by 2 bases and 0 bases respectively, the junction contains 11 bases. Including the terminal cysteine and phenylalanine, the CDR3 comprises 16 residues. Here the CDR3 DNA is all that survives: 48 bases in frame from base 1. Looking up the germline V gene yields CDR1 SGHTA and CDR2 FQGNSA.

Using the deep immunoSEQ assay, TCR CDR3 regions were amplified from genomic DNA by multiplex PCR. For each cell subset, the extracted genomic DNA was distributed evenly across all wells of several immunoSEQ 96-well plates, and each plate served as one replicate. For sorted subsets, approximately 210 ng genomic DNA, equal to 30,000 to 35,000 T cell genomes, was loaded into each replicate PCR. Purified libraries were quantified with a Qubit 3.0 fluorometer, sized on a Bioanalyzer 2100, and re-quantified with the KAPA Library Quantification kit. Every immunoSEQ 96-well plate was sequenced on a separate single-read 150-cycle Illumina NextSeq 550 flow cell. In the paper's pipeline: Because the immunoSEQ output included only junctional sequences and no quality scores, the filtering could not be the same as the filtering used for full-length reads. Sequences were annotated with PyIR, a Python wrapper for IgBLAST v1.9, using IMGT germline references to assign V/J genes and CDR3. Any read was removed if the V/J assignment was weak (E-value above 1e-6), the CDR3 was missing, or the read contained stop codons, out-of-frame junctions, or ambiguous translated residues. V3J clonotypes were defined as sequences sharing an identical inferred V gene, J gene, and CDR3 amino acid sequence. Percentage overlap between repertoires was computed as shared unique clonotypes divided by the size of the smaller repertoire. RTK rarefaction, the Chao1 estimator, and Recon v2.1 estimates of unobserved clonotypes were used to assess repertoire richness. OLGA was used to compute generation probabilities for all TCRbeta clonotypes that the gDNA method yielded from a handful of donors. Entries here come from immuneACCESS through TCRdb and include only in-frame sequences with V and J called. Some clones fail to appear in such tables; in the studies checked, an unresolved V gene covers under half of the shortfall, and the cause of the remainder is unknown. The DNA gave D and trimming, while V, J and clone size come from that table. This sample lists about 2.4 million clones; 85% to 95% were detected once. Clones ranked in the top ten supply more than 0.12% of the sample.

Results the study describes overall, beyond this receptor: Sampling was restricted to blood, and TCR repertoires in tissue are likely to differ from TCR repertoires in blood. Based on pairwise subsampling, the degree of clonotype sharing among donors was expected to be affected by sequencing depth. Higher generation probabilities were observed for clonotypes shared by all four sorted-subset donors than for non-shared clonotypes. Even with the large sequencing depth, rarefaction of the sorted-subset datasets indicated that sequencing was incomplete. When a few donors were compared, the shared fraction of clonotypes was roughly 4.8% for naive CD4, 3.5% to 4% for naive CD8, roughly 2.5% for memory CD4, and approximately 0.4% for memory CD8. Larger estimated clonotype richness was generally found for naive subsets than for memory subsets. The small number of donors limited the genetic and exposure-history diversity represented.

As for this clone: It has no known antigen specificity. The input lacks base qualities; no much larger clone sits a single base away.

Sequenced sample: naive CD4+ T cells sorted from blood. Read against the paper, the sample's cell subset or site label means: CD45RA+ positively selected. The rearranged chain carries TRBV7-2 and TRBJ2-1, with the D call perhaps TRBD1 or TRBD2, each one matching 5 bases. This TCR was sampled from a man aged 18 to 35 in good health. The CDR3 here reads CASSLFGGSSYNEQFF. The DNA sequence is as follows: TGTGCCAGCAGCTTATTTGGGGGTAGCTCCTACAATGAGCAGTTCTTC.